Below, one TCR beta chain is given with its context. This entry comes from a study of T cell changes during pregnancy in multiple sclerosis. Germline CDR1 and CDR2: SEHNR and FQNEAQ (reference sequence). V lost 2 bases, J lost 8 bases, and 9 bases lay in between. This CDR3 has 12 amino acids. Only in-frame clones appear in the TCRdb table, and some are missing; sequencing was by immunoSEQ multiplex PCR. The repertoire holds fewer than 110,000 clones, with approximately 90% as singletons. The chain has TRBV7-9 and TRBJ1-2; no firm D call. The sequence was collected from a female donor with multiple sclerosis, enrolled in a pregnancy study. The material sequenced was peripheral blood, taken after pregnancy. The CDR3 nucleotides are TGTGCCAGCAGCTTAATATCGGAGGGCTACACCTTC. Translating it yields CASSLISEGYTF.